The rows below give T cell receptor beta chains drawn from one sample of a study of blood T cell repertoires in COVID-19. TCRdb keeps only in-frame clones here, not all; method: immunoSEQ multiplex PCR. The sample lists 150,000 to 200,000 clones, more than 75% seen once, with 17% in the top ten. The sequencing input was PBMCs or T cells enriched from blood (not recorded which). These receptors came from a woman in her fifties or sixties with acute COVID-19. The CDR3 runs from the conserved cysteine through the conserved F or W. A D gene is named only where the DNA matches it firmly. Where a row states a size, it is once, few, many or the class of an expanded clone; other rows omit it.

>.|few|TRBJ1-5|TRBV7-9
TGTGCCAGCAGCTTAGGGGGGGGCTTCGGCAATCAGCCCCAGCATTTT
CASSLGGGFGNQPQHF
>TRBD1|.|TRBJ1-1|TRBV5-5
TGTGCCAGCAGCAAATCAGGGACAGGGGGCGACACTGAAGCTTTCTTT
CASSKSGTGGDTEAFF
>TRBD1|.|TRBJ1-2|TRBV2
TGTGCCAGCAGGGGGACAGGGGGCGGATCGACCCTTAACTATGGCTACACCTTC
CASRGTGGGSTLNYGYTF
>TRBD2|few|TRBJ2-1|TRBV7-2
TGTGCCAGCAGCTTAGTAGCGGGGGGGGATGAGCAGTTCTTC
CASSLVAGGDEQFF
>.|once|TRBJ1-2|TRBV30
TGTGCCTGGAGGAGTCAGGGAATCTATGGCTACACCTTC
CAWRSQGIYGYTF
>.|.|TRBJ2-2|TRBV28
TGTGCCAGCAGTTTATTATTAGGGGCAATCGGGGAGCTGTTTTTT
CASSLLLGAIGELFF
>.|many|TRBJ2-1|TRBV3-1/TRBV3-2
TGTGCCAGCAGCCAAGAGGGGATGGACAACAGCGAACGGTTCTTC
CASSQEGMDNSERFF
>.|.|TRBJ1-4|TRBV7-2
TGTGCCAGCAGCTTACTGGGGCCCGGGGAAAAACTGTTTTTT
CASSLLGPGEKLFF
>.|few|TRBJ2-5|TRBV7-8
TGTGCCAGCAGACCGGGAGGGGGCGTGGAGACCCAGTACTTC
CASRPGGGVETQYF
>TRBD1|.|TRBJ1-4|TRBV29-1
TGCAGCGTTGCTAGGGGACAGGGTGAAGGAAAACTGTTTTTT
CSVARGQGEGKLFF
>.|.|TRBJ1-5|TRBV25-1
TGTGCCAGCAGTGACATAGGGGGCAATCAGCCCCAGCATTTT
CASSDIGGNQPQHF
>.|.|TRBJ2-1|TRBV28
TGTGCCAGCACCCCGACAGCTTACAATGAGCAGTTCTTC
CASTPTAYNEQFF
>.|.|TRBJ1-4|TRBV7-9
TGTGCCAGCAGCCCGAGGAACGGAGGGAACGAAAAACTGTTTTTT
CASSPRNGGNEKLFF
>.|once|TRBJ1-1|TRBV18
TGTGCCAGCTCACCACCAGGTCGACAGAACACTGAAGCTTTCTTT
CASSPPGRQNTEAFF
>TRBD1|.|TRBJ1-2|TRBV24-1
TGTGCCACCAGTGGTGACAGGGAGGGCTACACCTTC
CATSGDREGYTF
>.|.|TRBJ2-5|TRBV18
TGTGCCAGCTCACTGGTCCTTGGGGCGGTGGAGACCCAGTACTTC
CASSLVLGAVETQYF
>.|.|TRBJ1-2|TRBV2
TGTGCCAGAACCTTCGTACAGGGTTCCTATGGCTACACCTTC
CARTFVQGSYGYTF
>.|.|TRBJ1-5|TRBV19
TGTGCCAGTAGTATAGTCGTCAGGGCCGGGAGGTTGGAGCCCCAGCATTTT
CASSIVVRAGRLEPQHF
>.|.|TRBJ1-2|TRBV7-9
TGTGCCAGCAGCACCGGACTGAACCTTAACTATGGCTACACCTTC
CASSTGLNLNYGYTF
>.|.|TRBJ2-5|TRBV2
TGTGCCAGCAGTCCGGTCGGGGAGACCCAGTACTTC
CASSPVGETQYF
>.|.|TRBJ1-1|TRBV4-3
TGCGCCAGCAGCCAAGGTGACAGCAACACTGAAGCTTTCTTT
CASSQGDSNTEAFF
>.|few|TRBJ1-2|TRBV6-2/TRBV6-3
TGTGCCAGCAGTTATATCGGGGATGGCTACACCTTC
CASSYIGDGYTF
>TRBD1|.|TRBJ1-1|TRBV30
TGTGCCTGGAAGTGGGGACAGGTGGCTGAAGCTTTCTTT
CAWKWGQVAEAFF
>TRBD1|.|TRBJ2-3|TRBV7-3
TGTGCCAGCAGCGGGAACTCAGGGGGTGCAGATACGCAGTATTTT
CASSGNSGGADTQYF
>TRBD2|once|TRBJ2-3|TRBV3-1/TRBV3-2
TGTGCCAGCAGCCAAGGTCGGACTAGCGGGGGCACGCAGTATTTT
CASSQGRTSGGTQYF
>TRBD1|.|TRBJ2-4|TRBV4-1
TGCGCCAGCAGCCAAGCCCAAGTGGGACAGGGTGCAAACATTCAGTACTTC
CASSQAQVGQGANIQYF
>TRBD1|.|TRBJ1-1|TRBV10-3
TGTGCCATGCGTAATACAGGGGGCAACACTGAAGCTTTCTTT
CAMRNTGGNTEAFF
>TRBD2|many|TRBJ2-3|TRBV5-1
TGCGCCAGCAGCTTGGAGGGACTAGATGGTACGCAGTATTTT
CASSLEGLDGTQYF
>TRBD1|.|TRBJ1-5|TRBV6-2/TRBV6-3
TGTGCCAGCAGTTACCCAAATAACAGGGGACGGAGCAATCAGCCCCAGCATTTT
CASSYPNNRGRSNQPQHF
>TRBD1|.|TRBJ1-1|TRBV7-9
TGTGCCAGCAGCCCGGGACAGGGTGGGGAGGAAGCTTTCTTT
CASSPGQGGEEAFF
>TRBD2|.|TRBJ2-3|TRBV7-2
TGTGCCAGCAGCTTAGAGGGTAGCGGGGCCAGGGTCCCGCAGTATTTT
CASSLEGSGARVPQYF
>.|.|TRBJ1-3|TRBV5-1
TGCGCCAGCAGCTTATCGGGGGGTGGAAACACCATATATTTT
CASSLSGGGNTIYF
>.|.|TRBJ1-2|TRBV3-1/TRBV3-2
TGTGCCAGCAGCCTTCGAGCATTCTATGGCTACACCTTC
CASSLRAFYGYTF
>.|.|TRBJ1-4|TRBV6-1
TGTGCCAGTTGGGCCACTAATGAAAAACTGTTTTTT
CASWATNEKLFF
>.|few|TRBJ1-5|TRBV19
TGTGCCAGTAGTCCCTCAACCAGTCAGCCCCAGCATTTT
CASSPSTSQPQHF
>TRBD2|.|TRBJ2-5|TRBV28
TGTGCCACCGTTCCATTTATAGCGGGGGGAGAGACCCAGTACTTC
CATVPFIAGGETQYF
>TRBD1|.|TRBJ2-5|TRBV24-1
TGTGCCACCAGTGATTTCGGACAGGGTTTGCCGGAGACCCAGTACTTC
CATSDFGQGLPETQYF
>TRBD2|.|TRBJ2-1|TRBV13
TGTGCCAGCAGCGCCTGGACTAGCGGGGGACCCTACAATGAGCAGTTCTTC
CASSAWTSGGPYNEQFF
>.|.|TRBJ1-1|TRBV5-4
TGTGCCAGCAGCGCGGGGGTAGGACGCCCATCAGCGACTGAAGCTTTCTTT
CASSAGVGRPSATEAFF
>.|.|TRBJ2-1|TRBV5-1
TGCGCCAGCAGCTTGGATAGTTCCTACAATGAGCAGTTCTTC
CASSLDSSYNEQFF
>.|.|TRBJ2-5|TRBV7-2
TGTGCCAGCAGCTTAGCTTTTTCCCGCGGGGAGACCCAGTACTTC
CASSLAFSRGETQYF
>TRBD2|.|TRBJ2-5|TRBV5-8
TGTGCCAGCAGACGCGGGGGGGCAAAAGAGACCCAGTACTTC
CASRRGGAKETQYF
>TRBD2|once|TRBJ2-2|TRBV9
TGTGCCAGCAGCGTAGCGAGCGGGGGCGGGTATTCCGGGGAGCTGTTTTTT
CASSVASGGGYSGELFF
>.|few|TRBJ1-1|TRBV19
TGTGCCAGTCACCGGGTGGTCGGCACTGAAGCTTTCTTT
CASHRVVGTEAFF
>TRBD2|.|TRBJ2-1|TRBV6-5
TGTGCCAGCCGCACTAGCGGGGGGGCCCACAATGAGCAGTTCTTC
CASRTSGGAHNEQFF
>TRBD1|.|TRBJ1-2|TRBV7-2
TGTGCCAGCAGCTTACAGGGGGCGCCCAACTATGGCTACACCTTC
CASSLQGAPNYGYTF
>.|.|TRBJ1-2|TRBV19
TGTGCCAGTAAACGGAACTATGGCTACACCTTC
CASKRNYGYTF
>TRBD1|once|TRBJ2-3|TRBV7-6
TGTGCCAGCAGCCCTTCAGGGGGAGTCATCACAGATACGCAGTATTTT
CASSPSGGVITDTQYF
>.|.|TRBJ2-4|TRBV19
TGTGCCAGTAGTATAGATAATCGTGGAGTTCTAGCCAAAAACATTCAGTACTTC
CASSIDNRGVLAKNIQYF